This T cell receptor (beta chain) came from a study of T cell repertoires in cytomegalovirus infection. Across the study: Public TCR beta signatures provided an indication of both CMV infection and a matching HLA type. Findings of the study overall: Summed frequency of public TCR beta families distinguished CMV carriers with the relevant HLA. Across the ex vivo response, the dominant clonotypes were HLA-C-restricted CMV-specific TCR beta clonotypes.

With respect to this clonotype: Its antigen is not known. It may be a read error: a sequence one base away is much more abundant.

TCRdb used MiXCR to reprocess the reads, holding one entry per CDR3 protein. The sample yields around 530,000 distinct CDR3 sequences, more than 15% seen once. This CDR3 is 15 amino acids long. Germline CDR1 reads SEHNR; CDR2 reads FQNEAQ (reference sequence). The V end was cut by 5 bases, the J end by 0 bases, with 11 bases between. The chain combines TRBV7-9 with TRBJ2-4; D is perhaps TRBD2 (6 bases). What was sequenced was CD8+ T cells from PBMCs. The TCR comes from a human donor in good health (CMV status not recorded). Some clones in this sample may be carry-over from other donors' samples. DNA of the CDR3: TGTGCCAGCAGCCCTGATAGCGGAGCCAAAAACATTCAGTACTTC. Protein: CASSPDSGAKNIQYF.